What follows are 12 T cell receptor beta chains derived from one specimen sequenced in a study of shared clonotypes between healthy human individuals. Assay: immunoSEQ multiplex PCR; the TCRdb copy retains only in-frame clones and omits some. The data show about a million clones, about 80% seen once. Sequences were obtained from memory CD4+ T cells from PBMCs. The subset here: CD45RA-negative fraction. The receptors were gathered from a man younger than 30 in good health. Some clones in this sample may be carry-over from other donors' samples.

As concerns this clone: It may be a read error: a sequence one base away is much more abundant. Other nucleotide sequences from this sample produce the same CDR3. The rearrangement joins TRBV30 to TRBJ1-1; TRBD1 might be the D (5 bases). In germline, CDR1 is GTSNPN, CDR2 SVGIG (reference sequence). The CDR3 length is 14 residues. Trimming shortened V by 0 bases and J by 3 bases, and 11 bases separated the two germline ends. CDR3 residues: CAWSVSRGDTEAFF. DNA for the CDR3: TGTGCCTGGAGTGTATCCAGAGGGGACACTGAAGCTTTCTTT.

The rearrangement uses TRBV19 and TRBJ1-1; 10 bases are shared with TRBD1. The germline gives CDR1 LNHDA, CDR2 SQIVND (reference sequence). Germline trimming cut 11 bases from V and 5 bases from J; bases unmatched to any gene: 23. The CDR3 has 18 amino acids. CDR3 in amino acids: CALGGLRDRGLRTTEAFF. The CDR3 bases are TGTGCCTTAGGGGGTCTCCGCGACAGGGGGCTTCGAACTACTGAAGCTTTCTTT.

The V gene is TRBV7-8, the J gene TRBJ1-4, with D maybe TRBD1 (5 bases). The CDR3 covers 12 residues. In germline, CDR1 is SGHVS, CDR2 FQNEAQ. Trimming left V 6 bases short and J 7 bases short, with 9 bases between. The CDR3 sequence: CASSRGGEKLFF. DNA for the CDR3: TGTGCCAGCAGTCGGGGCGGTGAAAAACTGTTTTTT.

The rearrangement uses TRBV7-6 and TRBJ1-4, with D perhaps matching TRBD1 (5 bases). CDR1 is SGHVS and CDR2 is FNYEAQ in the germline V gene. V shed 5 bases and J shed 5 bases, with 12 bases lying between them. This CDR3 is 14 amino acids long. The CDR3 reads CASSVLGGNEKLFF. Written as DNA, the CDR3 is TGTGCCAGCAGCGTTCTGGGGGGGAATGAAAAACTGTTTTTT.

This chain uses TRBV10-3 with TRBJ2-3; 11 nucleotides agree with TRBD1. The CDR3 totals 14 residues. From germline, CDR1 is ENHRY and CDR2 SYGVKD. V shed 6 bases and J 4 bases; nucleotides not matched to a gene: 3. The CDR3 DNA reads as TGTGCCATCAGCCGGGACAGGGGGGCAGATACGCAGTATTTT. This gives the protein CAISRDRGADTQYF.

The chain employs TRBV18 and TRBJ2-7; maybe TRBD1 (5 bases). Germline CDR1 is KGHSH and CDR2 is LQKENI. This CDR3 has 15 residues. V was shortened by 0 bases and J by 3 bases, with 12 bases between the two germline ends. This CDR3 reads CASSPPVARVYEQYF. CDR3 DNA sequence: TGTGCCAGCTCACCACCGGTGGCCAGGGTCTACGAGCAGTACTTC.

The chain uses TRBV4-3 and TRBJ2-3, with 9 bases fitting TRBD1. Looked up from germline, CDR1 is LGHNA and CDR2 is YSLEER. The CDR3 sequence is 17 residues long. Trimming removed 2 bases from V and 0 bases from J; junction bases left unmatched: 6. In DNA, the CDR3 is TGCGCCAGCAGCCAACAATACAGGGGGCTTAGCACAGATACGCAGTATTTT. Translated, it gives CASSQQYRGLSTDTQYF.

The rearrangement uses TRBV27 and TRBJ2-7; 7 bases align to TRBD1. V dropped 2 bases and J dropped 1; count of bases not matched to a gene: 5. This CDR3 spans 15 amino acids. The germline CDR1 and CDR2 sequences are MNHEY and SMNVEV (reference sequence). The CDR3 DNA is TGTGCCAGCAGTTTACGGCAGGGGGTGTCCTACGAGCAGTACTTC. Amino acids: CASSLRQGVSYEQYF.

The V and J genes are TRBV12-5 and TRBJ2-3; TRBD2 is a possible D gene (6 bases). V was trimmed by 0 bases and J by 4 bases, leaving 11 bases between them. Germline V CDR1 and CDR2: LGHNT, FRNRAP. This CDR3 is 15 amino acids long. The CDR3 is CASGLVSGEADTQYF. CDR3 sequence (DNA): TGTGCTAGTGGTTTGGTATCGGGGGAGGCAGATACGCAGTATTTT.

The chain carries TRBV11-2 and TRBJ2-1; 10 bases are shared with TRBD2. The junction had 14 bases not matched to a gene; V was cut back by 5 bases and J by 10 bases. Germline V gene sequence: CDR1 SGHAT, CDR2 FQNNGV. This CDR3 has 16 amino acids. The CDR3 DNA sequence: TGTGCCAGCAGCCCCCGAGAGGAAGCGGGAGGGTGGGAGCAGTTCTTC. This sequence encodes CASSPREEAGGWEQFF.

This clone has only a few counts. V gene TRBV21-1 combines with J gene TRBJ2-2. TRBV21-1 constitutes a pseudogene. The CDR3 spans 16 residues. CDR3 nucleotides: TGTGCCAGCAGCAAAGCGGCCGGGCCGAACACCGGGGAGCTGTTTTTT. Translation gives CASSKAAGPNTGELFF.

The chain links TRBV28 to TRBJ2-5; either TRBD1 or TRBD2 may fit D (6 bases each). The CDR3 extends over 18 amino acids. Germline loops: CDR1 MDHEN, CDR2 SYDVKM. Between the trimmed V and J ends, which lost 1 base and 5 bases, there was a span of 23 bases. CDR3 coding DNA: TGTGCCAGCAGTTTATTCGGGTTGATAGGGGGGCGTGGGGAGACCCAGTACTTC. Translation gives CASSLFGLIGGRGETQYF.